The 14 T cell receptor beta chains below come from one sample, sequenced in a study of T-cell reconstitution after alpha-beta-depleted transplantation in children. Unique molecular identifiers were built into the TCRbeta library. TCRdb reanalysed the PCR reads using MiXCR and keeps one entry per CDR3 protein. The sample comprises about 170,000 distinct CDR3 sequences, more than 9.5% of which are singletons, and around 14% rests with the top ten. The material sequenced was PBMCs, taken before TCRalphabeta/CD19-depleted stem cell transplant. Receptor source: a boy aged 2 to 10 with acute myeloid leukemia, due to receive a stem cell transplant.

This clonotype occurred many times. The rearrangement uses TRBV3-1 and TRBJ1-2, with 8 nucleotides matching TRBD1. The germline V gene has CDR1 LGHDT and CDR2 YNNKEL (reference sequence). With V trimmed by 1 base and J by 8 bases, 6 bases remained unmatched. CDR3 size: 14 residues. This CDR3 reads CASSQGQGPEGYTF. The CDR3 DNA reads as TGTGCCAGCAGCCAAGGACAGGGGCCGGAGGGCTACACCTTC. Filled out from reference TRBV3-1 and TRBJ1-2, the complete variable domain reads DTAVSQTPKYLVTQMGNDKSIKCEQNLGHDTMYWYKQDSKKFLKIMFSYNNKELIINETVPNRFSPKSPDKAHLNLHINSLELGDSAVYFCASSQGQGPEGYTFGSGTRLTVV.

This clonotype was recorded at least ten times. The chain couples TRBV11-3 to TRBJ2-1; D could derive from TRBD1 or TRBD2 (5 bases each). CDR1 is SGHNT and CDR2 is YENEEA in the germline V gene. There are 15 residues in the CDR3. Trimming took off 5 bases at V and 4 bases at J, with 15 bases between the two ends. The CDR3 DNA follows: TGTGCCAGCAGCGGAGGACAAAGGTCTTACAATGAGCAGTTCTTC. This codes for CASSGGQRSYNEQFF.

This clonotype was recorded at least ten times. The chain combines TRBV9 with TRBJ2-1, with D uncertain. The CDR3 consists of 16 residues. Germline values: CDR1 SGDLS, CDR2 YYNGEE. Trimming left V 4 bases short and J 0 bases short, with 14 bases between. The CDR3 DNA follows: TGTGCCAGCAGCCCCCACCCCGACTTCTCCTACAATGAGCAGTTCTTC. Residues: CASSPHPDFSYNEQFF. Full variable domain (remainder filled in from reference TRBV9 and TRBJ2-1): DSGVTQTPKHLITATGQRVTLRCSPRSGDLSVYWYQQSLDQGLQFLIQYYNGEERAKGNILERFSAQQFPDLHSELNLSSLELGDSALYFCASSPHPDFSYNEQFFGPGTRLTVL.

At least ten counts were recorded for this clonotype. CDR3 in amino acids: CASSLNEDEQFF. The DNA of the CDR3 is TGTGCCAGCAGTTTAAATGAGGATGAGCAGTTCTTC. This chain uses TRBV12-3 or TRBV12-4 with TRBJ2-1; D is unclear. There are 12 residues in the CDR3. The V gene lost 2 bases and the J gene lost 8 bases, with 7 bases spanning the gap.

In this sample, this clonotype turned up many times. The V call is TRBV20-1, the J call TRBJ1-4; the D gene is possibly TRBD1 (6 bases). The ends were cut back, 3 bases at V and 6 bases at J, with 20 bases in the middle. This CDR3 has 16 residues. Germline values: CDR1 DFQATT, CDR2 SNEGSKA (reference sequence). The CDR3 DNA reads as TGCAGTGCTAGCGGGAGTTCGGGGGCTGTAGATGAAAAACTGTTTTTT. As protein: CSASGSSGAVDEKLFF.

There are a few counts of this clonotype. V is TRBV19 and J is TRBJ1-6; D gene uncertain. The CDR3 spans 15 residues. V lost 6 bases and J 5 bases, leaving 14 bases between the germline ends. Germline V gene sequence: CDR1 LNHDA, CDR2 SQIVND (reference sequence). The CDR3, as DNA: TGTGCCAGTAGCAGCAAGCGGAGAGATAATTCACCCCTCCACTTT. It encodes CASSSKRRDNSPLHF.

This clonotype showed up many times. The chain employs TRBV20-1 and TRBJ2-3; 12 nucleotides align to TRBD2. Unmatched junction bases numbered 8, after V lost 4 bases and J lost 3 bases. Germline CDR1 reads DFQATT; CDR2 reads SNEGSKA (reference sequence). The CDR3 is 16 residues long. The CDR3 protein is CSANRLAGVATDTQYF. The DNA of the CDR3 is TGCAGTGCTAACCGACTAGCGGGAGTCGCTACAGATACGCAGTATTTT.

The table lists this clonotype with many counts. The J gene is TRBJ2-1, the V gene TRBV20-1; D gene unclear. Germline-derived CDR1 and CDR2 are DFQATT and SNEGSKA (reference sequence). CDR3 size: 15 residues. V was cut by 3 bases and J by 3 bases, with 15 bases left in between. In nucleotides, the CDR3 is TGCAGTGCTAGGTCTCCCCGAGGTGGCTACAATGAGCAGTTCTTC. Amino acid sequence: CSARSPRGGYNEQFF.

This clonotype was recorded at least ten times. The chain has TRBV27 and TRBJ2-5, with TRBD2 matching 7 bases. Germline V gene sequence: CDR1 MNHEY, CDR2 SMNVEV (reference sequence). CDR3 size: 16 residues. Losses at the gene ends were 3 bases for V and 3 bases for J; bases not matched to a gene: 10. CDR3 amino acids: CASSFHAGARKETQYF. For the CDR3, the DNA is TGTGCCAGCAGTTTTCATGCGGGAGCTCGGAAAGAGACCCAGTACTTC.

The table lists this clonotype with many counts. The genes are TRBV7-9 and TRBJ2-5; weak D call: TRBD1 (6 bases). Germline values: CDR1 SEHNR, CDR2 FQNEAQ (reference sequence). V lost 5 bases and J 1 base, leaving 14 bases between the germline ends. The CDR3 consists of 15 residues. The CDR3 nucleotides read TGTGCCAGCAGCATGAGGGGGACCGGCCAAGAGACCCAGTACTTC. It codes for CASSMRGTGQETQYF.

This clonotype showed up many times. The chain carries TRBV29-1 and TRBJ2-5; D is undetermined. The CDR3 extends over 12 amino acids. Germline V CDR1 and CDR2: SQVTM, ANQGSEA. The ends were cut back, 4 bases at V and 1 base at J, with 7 bases in the middle. The chain's CDR3 is CSVAGLQETQYF. The CDR3 nucleotides are TGCAGCGTTGCTGGCCTCCAAGAGACCCAGTACTTC.

This clonotype was seen at least ten times. The chain joins TRBV5-1 to TRBJ2-3; D perhaps matches TRBD1 (5 bases). Trimming removed 5 bases at V and 0 bases at J, with 13 bases between. Germline V gives CDR1 SGHRS, CDR2 YFSETQ. The CDR3 totals 15 residues. The CDR3 sequence: CASSSDRFSTDTQYF. In DNA, the CDR3 is TGCGCCAGCAGTTCCGACAGATTTAGCACAGATACGCAGTATTTT.

The rearrangement links TRBV6-1 to TRBJ2-7; 8 positions agree with TRBD2. CDR1 is MNHNS, CDR2 SASEGT, per germline. V trimming: 7 bases; J trimming: 1 base; junction bases outside the gene matches: 12. This CDR3 is built from 16 residues. The DNA of the CDR3 is TGTGCCAGCACCGAAGGGCTGGGACTAGGATCCTACGAGCAGTACTTC. It specifies CASTEGLGLGSYEQYF.

This clonotype was recorded at least ten times. The rearrangement joins TRBV5-1 to TRBJ2-4, with 7 bases matching TRBD1. V gave up 7 bases and J gave up 5 bases; unmatched junction bases: 6. This CDR3 has 13 residues. Germline-derived CDR1 and CDR2 are SGHRS and YFSETQ. The CDR3 sequence is CASRGQAQNIQYF. In nucleotides, the CDR3 is TGCGCCAGCCGTGGACAGGCACAAAACATTCAGTACTTC.